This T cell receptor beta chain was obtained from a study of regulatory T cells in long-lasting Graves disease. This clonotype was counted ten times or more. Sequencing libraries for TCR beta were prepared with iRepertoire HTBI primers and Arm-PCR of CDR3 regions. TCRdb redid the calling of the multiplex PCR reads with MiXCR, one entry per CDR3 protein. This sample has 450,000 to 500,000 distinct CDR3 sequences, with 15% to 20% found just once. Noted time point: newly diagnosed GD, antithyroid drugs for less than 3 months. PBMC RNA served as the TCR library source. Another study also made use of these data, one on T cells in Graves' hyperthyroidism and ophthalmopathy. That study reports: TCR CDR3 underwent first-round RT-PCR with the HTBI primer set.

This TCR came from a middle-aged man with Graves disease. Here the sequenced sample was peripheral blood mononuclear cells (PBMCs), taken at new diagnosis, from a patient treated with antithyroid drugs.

CDR3 nucleotide sequence: TGTGCCAGCAACTCCGGGACTTACACAGATACGCAGTATTTT. It specifies CASNSGTYTDTQYF. V is TRBV7-8 and J is TRBJ2-3; D may be TRBD2 (6 bases). The ends were cut back, 7 bases at V and 2 bases at J, with 13 bases in the middle. Per germline, CDR1 SGHVS and CDR2 FQNEAQ. The length of the CDR3 is 14 residues.